This TCR beta chain was recovered during a study of blood T cells in healthy people across ages. Overall study findings and caveats: With unsorted PBMCs, a conclusive comparison of naive versus antigen-experienced cells was not possible. Older individuals had lower TCR beta diversity per million T cells (the decline was roughly linear). In these data, TCR beta diversity tracked strongly with naive T cell percentage. Higher diversity, along with more naive CD4+ cells, distinguished long-lived donors from aged donors.

Trimming took off 6 bases at V and 3 bases at J, with 14 bases between the two ends. Germline-derived CDR1 and CDR2 are SQVTM and ANQGSEA. The CDR3 spans 13 residues. Worth noting for this clonotype: The target antigen is unknown.

Alongside a J-beta primer mix, a sample-barcoded 5' primer served in a second PCR lasting 7 to 11 cycles. One entry per CDR3 protein results from TCRdb running MiXCR on the 5' RACE reads. The sample lists some 1,500,000 distinct CDR3 sequences; 35% to 45% were seen once. The receptor was derived from a woman between 18 and 29 years old in good health. The sample comprised blood. This rearrangement joins TRBV29-1 to TRBJ1-1; TRBD1 might be the D (6 bases). The CDR3 is CSVAWGADTEAFF. The CDR3 coding sequence is TGCAGCGTCGCATGGGGGGCGGACACTGAAGCTTTCTTT.